This T cell receptor (beta chain) was profiled in a study of blood T cell repertoires in COVID-19 (dated by TCRdb to 2019 to 2021). For the study in its entirety: Samples from collaborators originated in the United States, Italy and Spain and spanned both the acute and convalescent phases of COVID-19. The material from the prospective study consisted of cDNA or gDNA derived from T cells, B-cell-depleted T cells, or PBMCs. The dataset comprised deeply sampled blood TCRbeta repertoires from subjects exposed to, actively infected with, or recovered from COVID-19. The repertoires were released in a freely available public database meant as a resource for research on the immune response to SARS-CoV-2. Samples were obtained from the ongoing ImmuneRACE study (first 160 participants) and from 1,000 to 1,500 subjects provided by 6 global collaborators. A de-identified subject ID, COVID-19 status, age in years and sex were almost always included in the sample metadata. Where available, HLA class I and class II types were taken from metadata supplied by the sample provider and were not determined by assay-based typing.

TCRbeta CDR3 regions were amplified from genomic DNA using the immunoSEQ Assay, a bias-controlled multiplex PCR. The original pipeline was this. The number of nucleated cells in each sample was estimated from the amplification of reference gene primers within the assay. To quantify the absolute abundance of each unique TCRbeta CDR3 rearrangement, sequence reads were collapsed and filtered. For each sample, productive Simpson clonality was calculated as the square root of Simpson's diversity index across productive rearrangements. TCRdb mirrors the immuneACCESS table, restricted to in-frame sequences. Some clones are absent from its copies; in checked studies, under half trace to an unresolved V gene, and the reason for the others is unknown. That table supplies the V and J calls and clone size; D and trimming were determined from the DNA. Recorded for this sample are 110,000 to 150,000 clones; just over 85% of them occurred a single time. The ten largest clones add up to under 4.5% of the sample.

Participants in the prospective study were aged roughly 18 to 100 years, lived in some 24 United States geographic areas, and enrolled through a virtual design. In the prospective study, cohorts were assigned on the basis of participant-reported clinical history obtained from a screening survey and a study questionnaire. Recovered participants in ImmuneRACE Cohort 3 were defined by two consecutive negative NP/OP PCR tests, clearance by a healthcare professional, or resolution of symptoms. In the prospective study, mobile phlebotomists collected whole blood, serum and a nasopharyngeal or oropharyngeal swab from each participant. Prospective study participants could optionally give additional blood draws and questionnaires over an approximately two-month period. Before DNA extraction, prospective study blood samples were shipped either frozen or at room temperature. Study-wide findings and limitations: The quantity of clinical and demographic metadata differed by source and by participant and was supplied without curation.

The CDR1 and CDR2 encoded by the germline V gene are SGDLS and YYNGEE. V has 3 bases trimmed and J has 1 base trimmed; junction bases matching no gene number 2. The CDR3 numbers 15 residues from cysteine through phenylalanine. Of the read, only the CDR3 DNA is kept; its 45 bases are in frame from base 1. On this clone itself: The antigen it binds to is not known. The record has no base qualities; no much larger clone is one base away.

This clonotype was obtained from a man between 50 and 59 years old who had recovered from COVID-19. The V and J genes are TRBV9 and TRBJ2-5, with 11 central nucleotides matching TRBD2. The source material was PBMCs or T cells enriched from blood (not recorded which). The sequence in DNA is TGTGCCAGCAGCGAGGGACTAGCGGTCCAAGAGACCCAGTACTTC. It specifies CASSEGLAVQETQYF.